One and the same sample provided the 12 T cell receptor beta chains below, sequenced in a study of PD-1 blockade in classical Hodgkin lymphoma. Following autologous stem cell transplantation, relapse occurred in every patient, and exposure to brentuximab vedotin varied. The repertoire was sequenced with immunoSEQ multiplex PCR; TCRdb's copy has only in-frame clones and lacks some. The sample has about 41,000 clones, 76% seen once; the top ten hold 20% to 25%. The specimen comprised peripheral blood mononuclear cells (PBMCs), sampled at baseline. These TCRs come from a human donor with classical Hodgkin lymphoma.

CDR3 protein: CAISVGGGVGNEQFF. The CDR3 DNA reads TGTGCCATCAGTGTAGGGGGGGGAGTAGGTAATGAGCAGTTCTTC. The chain couples TRBV10-3 to TRBJ2-1; a weak D match, TRBD2 (7 bases). The CDR3 has 15 residues. Trimming pared 4 bases from V and 7 bases from J, leaving 17 bases between. From germline, CDR1 is ENHRY and CDR2 SYGVKD.

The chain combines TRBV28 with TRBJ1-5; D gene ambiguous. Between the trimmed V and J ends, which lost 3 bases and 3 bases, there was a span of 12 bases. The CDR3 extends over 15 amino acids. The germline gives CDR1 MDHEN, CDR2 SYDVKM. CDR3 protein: CASSLEGIPNQPQHF. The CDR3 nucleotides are TGTGCCAGCAGTTTGGAGGGAATCCCCAATCAGCCCCAGCATTTT. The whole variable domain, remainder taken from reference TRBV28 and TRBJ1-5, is DVKVTQSSRYLVKRTGEKVFLECVQDMDHENMFWYRQDPGLGLRLIYFSYDVKMKEKGDIPEGYSVSREKKERFSLILESASTNQTSMYLCASSLEGIPNQPQHFGDGTRLSIL.

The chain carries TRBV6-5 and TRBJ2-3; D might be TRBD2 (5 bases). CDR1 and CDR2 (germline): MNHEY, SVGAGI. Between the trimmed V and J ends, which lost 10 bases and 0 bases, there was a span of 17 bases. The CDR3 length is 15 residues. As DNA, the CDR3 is TGTGCCACCTCCTTACGGACTCCTAGCACAGATACGCAGTATTTT. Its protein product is CATSLRTPSTDTQYF.

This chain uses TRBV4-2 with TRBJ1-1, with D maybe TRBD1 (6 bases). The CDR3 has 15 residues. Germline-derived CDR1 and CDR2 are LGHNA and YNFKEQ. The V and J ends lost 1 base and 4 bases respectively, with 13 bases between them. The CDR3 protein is CASSQVGGLVTEAFF. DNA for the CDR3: TGTGCCAGCAGCCAAGTAGGGGGGTTGGTCACTGAAGCTTTCTTT.

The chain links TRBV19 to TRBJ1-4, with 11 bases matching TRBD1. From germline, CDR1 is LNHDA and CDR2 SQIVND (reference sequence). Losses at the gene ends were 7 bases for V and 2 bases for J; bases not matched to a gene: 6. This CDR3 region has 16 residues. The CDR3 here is CASKDRGRGTNEKLFF. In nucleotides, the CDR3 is TGTGCCAGTAAGGACAGGGGGCGAGGGACTAATGAAAAACTGTTTTTT.

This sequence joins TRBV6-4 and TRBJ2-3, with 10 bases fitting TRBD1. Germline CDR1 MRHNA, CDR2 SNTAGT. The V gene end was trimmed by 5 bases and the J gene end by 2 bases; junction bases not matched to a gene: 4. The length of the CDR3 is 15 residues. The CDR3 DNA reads TGTGCCAGCAGTCTTGACAGGGGGCTCACAGATACGCAGTATTTT. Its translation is CASSLDRGLTDTQYF.

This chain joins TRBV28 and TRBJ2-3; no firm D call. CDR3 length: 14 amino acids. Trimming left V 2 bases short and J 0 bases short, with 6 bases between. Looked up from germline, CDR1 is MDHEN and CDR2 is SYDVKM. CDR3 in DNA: TGTGCCAGCAGTTTAGCTGGGAGCACAGATACGCAGTATTTT. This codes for CASSLAGSTDTQYF. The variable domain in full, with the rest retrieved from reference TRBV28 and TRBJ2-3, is DVKVTQSSRYLVKRTGEKVFLECVQDMDHENMFWYRQDPGLGLRLIYFSYDVKMKEKGDIPEGYSVSREKKERFSLILESASTNQTSMYLCASSLAGSTDTQYFGPGTRLTVL.

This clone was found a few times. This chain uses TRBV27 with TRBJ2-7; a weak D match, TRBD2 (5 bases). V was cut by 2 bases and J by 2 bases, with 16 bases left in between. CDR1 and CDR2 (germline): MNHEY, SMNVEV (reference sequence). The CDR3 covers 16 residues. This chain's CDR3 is CASSLDPSTFTYEQYF. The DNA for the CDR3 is TGTGCCAGCAGTTTAGATCCTAGCACCTTTACCTACGAGCAGTACTTC.

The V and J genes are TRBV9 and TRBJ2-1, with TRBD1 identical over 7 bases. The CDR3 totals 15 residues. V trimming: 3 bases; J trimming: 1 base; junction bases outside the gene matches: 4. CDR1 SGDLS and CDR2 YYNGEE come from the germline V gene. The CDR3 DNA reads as TGTGCCAGCAGCGGAGGGGGCAGGTCCTACAATGAGCAGTTCTTC. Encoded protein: CASSGGGRSYNEQFF. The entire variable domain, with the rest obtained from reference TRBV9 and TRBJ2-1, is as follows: DSGVTQTPKHLITATGQRVTLRCSPRSGDLSVYWYQQSLDQGLQFLIQYYNGEERAKGNILERFSAQQFPDLHSELNLSSLELGDSALYFCASSGGGRSYNEQFFGPGTRLTVL.

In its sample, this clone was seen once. Written as DNA, the CDR3 is TGTGCCAGCAGCTTAGGGAGACAGGGGGCGATTTACAATGAGCAGTTCTTC. Its protein product is CASSLGRQGAIYNEQFF. The J gene is TRBJ2-1, the V gene TRBV7-9; TRBD1 agrees at 10 bases. J lost 4 bases, V lost 1 base, and 7 bases had no gene match. The CDR3 has 17 amino acids. Germline CDR1 SEHNR, CDR2 FQNEAQ (reference sequence).

For the CDR3, the DNA is TGTGCCAGCTCACCACAGGGAGAAGTTGGCTACACCTTC. Translated: CASSPQGEVGYTF. This chain joins TRBV18 and TRBJ1-2, with no clear D. The CDR3 is 13 residues long. V gave up 1 base and J gave up 7 bases, with 10 bases separating them. In germline, CDR1 is KGHSH, CDR2 LQKENI.

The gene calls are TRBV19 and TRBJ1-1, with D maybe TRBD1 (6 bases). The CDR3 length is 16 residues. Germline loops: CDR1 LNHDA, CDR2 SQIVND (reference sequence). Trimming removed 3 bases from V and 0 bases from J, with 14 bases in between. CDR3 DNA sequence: TGTGCCAGTAGTATTCCCCAAAGGGGGATGAACACTGAAGCTTTCTTT. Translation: CASSIPQRGMNTEAFF.